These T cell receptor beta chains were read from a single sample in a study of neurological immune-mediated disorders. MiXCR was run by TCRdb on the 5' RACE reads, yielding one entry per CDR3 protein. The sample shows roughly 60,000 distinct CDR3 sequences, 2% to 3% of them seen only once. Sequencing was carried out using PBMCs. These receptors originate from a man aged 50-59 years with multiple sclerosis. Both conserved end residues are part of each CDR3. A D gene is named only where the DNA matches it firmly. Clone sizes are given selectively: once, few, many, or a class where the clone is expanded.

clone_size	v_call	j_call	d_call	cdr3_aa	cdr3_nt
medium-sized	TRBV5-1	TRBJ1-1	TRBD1	CASSTGQGIGTEAFF	TGCGCCAGCAGCACCGGACAGGGAATTGGCACTGAAGCTTTCTTT
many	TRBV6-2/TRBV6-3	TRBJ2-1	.	CAAGGGGHYNEQFF	TGTGCCGCCGGAGGGGGGGGCCACTACAATGAGCAGTTCTTC
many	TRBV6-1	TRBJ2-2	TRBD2	CASRITGGYYTGELFF	TGTGCCAGCAGGATAACGGGGGGATATTACACCGGGGAGCTGTTTTTT
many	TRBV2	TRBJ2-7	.	CASSEVGYYEQYF	TGTGCCAGCAGTGAAGTCGGCTACTACGAGCAGTACTTC
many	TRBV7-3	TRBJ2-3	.	CASSLMGSNAQYF	TGTGCCAGCAGCTTAATGGGAAGCAACGCGCAGTATTTT
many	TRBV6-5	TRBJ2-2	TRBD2	CASSYSPLAGGRSELFF	TGTGCCAGCAGTTACTCGCCTCTAGCGGGGGGCCGCAGTGAGCTGTTTTTT
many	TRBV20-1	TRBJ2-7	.	CSAGRGGEWEQYF	TGCAGTGCTGGGCGCGGAGGGGAATGGGAGCAGTACTTC
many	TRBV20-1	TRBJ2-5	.	CSASLGAETQYF	TGCAGTGCATCCCTGGGCGCAGAGACCCAGTACTTC
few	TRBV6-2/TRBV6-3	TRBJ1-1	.	CASIPRRANTEAFF	TGTGCCAGCATCCCACGGAGGGCGAACACTGAAGCTTTCTTT
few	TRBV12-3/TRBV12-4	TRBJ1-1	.	CASSNSGRVAAFF	TGTGCCAGCAGCAATTCTGGACGGGTGGCGGCTTTCTTT
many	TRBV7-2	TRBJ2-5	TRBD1	CASSPGRGIRETQYF	TGTGCCAGCAGCCCCGGCAGGGGGATTCGGGAGACCCAGTACTTC
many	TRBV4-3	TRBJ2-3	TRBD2	CASSLGEGQTDTQYF	TGCGCCAGCAGCCTCGGGGAGGGGCAAACAGATACGCAGTATTTT
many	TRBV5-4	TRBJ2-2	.	CASSLVRGNTGELFF	TGTGCCAGCAGCTTGGTTAGGGGGAACACCGGGGAGCTGTTTTTT
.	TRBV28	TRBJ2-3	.	CASSLSPDTQYF	TGTGCCAGCAGTTTATCCCCAGATACGCAGTATTTT
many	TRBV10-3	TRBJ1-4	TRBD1	CAKNRGKHNEKLFF	TGTGCCAAAAACAGGGGGAAACATAATGAAAAACTGTTTTTT
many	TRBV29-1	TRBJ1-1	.	CSVEEGAEAFF	TGCAGCGTTGAAGAGGGCGCTGAAGCTTTCTTT
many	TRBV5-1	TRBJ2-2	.	CASSLDGAAGTGELFF	TGCGCCAGCAGCTTGGACGGGGCGGCGGGCACCGGGGAGCTGTTTTTT
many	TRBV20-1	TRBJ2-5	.	CSASWGARETQYF	TGCAGTGCTAGTTGGGGGGCACGGGAGACCCAGTACTTC
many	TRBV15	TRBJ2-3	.	CATSRRGIDTQYF	TGTGCCACCAGCAGACGGGGTATCGATACGCAGTATTTT
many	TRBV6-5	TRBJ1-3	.	CASSKSGNTIYF	TGTGCCAGCAGCAAATCTGGAAACACCATATATTTT
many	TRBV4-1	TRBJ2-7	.	CASSQERWSSYEQYF	TGCGCCAGCAGCCAAGAGAGGTGGTCTTCCTACGAGCAGTACTTC
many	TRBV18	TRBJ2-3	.	CASSPRRSLTDTQYF	TGTGCCAGCTCACCAAGACGTTCTCTCACAGATACGCAGTATTTT
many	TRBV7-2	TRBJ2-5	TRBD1	CASKRTTGVFETQYF	TGTGCCAGCAAACGGACGACAGGGGTTTTCGAGACCCAGTACTTC
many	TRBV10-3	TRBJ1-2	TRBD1	CAISWTGDGYTF	TGTGCCATCAGTTGGACAGGGGATGGCTACACCTTC
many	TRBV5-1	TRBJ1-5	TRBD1	CASSLGGQPNQPQHF	TGCGCCAGCAGCTTGGGGGGACAGCCCAATCAGCCCCAGCATTTT
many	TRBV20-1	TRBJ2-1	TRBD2	CSARGLAGVYNEQFF	TGCAGTGCTAGAGGGCTAGCGGGGGTATACAATGAGCAGTTCTTC
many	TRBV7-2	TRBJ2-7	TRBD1	CASSPPGTGNAEQYF	TGTGCCAGCAGCCCTCCCGGGACAGGGAATGCCGAGCAGTACTTC
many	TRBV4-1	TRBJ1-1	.	CASNHDRRNTEAFF	TGCGCCAGCAACCACGACAGGCGGAACACTGAAGCTTTCTTT
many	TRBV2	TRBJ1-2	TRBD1	CASSDPGQLNF	TGTGCCAGCAGTGATCCGGGACAGCTCAACTTC
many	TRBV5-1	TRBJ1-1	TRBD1	CASSLPTGENTEAFF	TGCGCCAGCAGCCTACCGACAGGGGAGAACACTGAAGCTTTCTTT
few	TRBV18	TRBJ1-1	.	CASSRGAGMNTEAFF	TGTGCCAGCTCACGGGGGGCGGGGATGAACACTGAAGCTTTCTTT
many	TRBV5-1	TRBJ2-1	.	CASSLEFVGEQFF	TGCGCCAGCAGCTTGGAATTCGTTGGGGAGCAGTTCTTC
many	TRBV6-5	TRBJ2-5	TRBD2	CASSYTTSGGAVGETQYF	TGTGCCAGCAGTTACACGACTAGCGGGGGGGCGGTTGGTGAGACCCAGTACTTC
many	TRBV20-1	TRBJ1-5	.	CSAEGGANQPQHF	TGCAGTGCCGAGGGAGGGGCCAATCAGCCCCAGCATTTT
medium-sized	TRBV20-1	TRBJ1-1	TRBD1	CSARRGQRGAGEAFF	TGCAGTGCTAGAAGGGGGCAGAGGGGGGCCGGTGAAGCTTTCTTT
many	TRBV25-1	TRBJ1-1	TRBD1	CASSVNPGTGGRGTEAFF	TGTGCCAGCAGTGTCAATCCCGGGACAGGGGGCCGTGGCACTGAAGCTTTCTTT
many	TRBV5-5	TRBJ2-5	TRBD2	CASSQTSGASWETQYF	TGTGCCAGCAGCCAGACTAGCGGGGCCTCGTGGGAGACCCAGTACTTC
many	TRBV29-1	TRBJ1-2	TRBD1	CSGGDRGDGYTF	TGCAGCGGGGGCGACAGGGGGGATGGCTACACCTTC
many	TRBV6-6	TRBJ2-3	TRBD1	CASSIDRVKQYF	TGTGCCAGCAGCATCGACAGGGTCAAGCAGTATTTT
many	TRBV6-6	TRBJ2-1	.	CASSYGTNEQFF	TGTGCCAGCAGTTACGGGACAAATGAGCAGTTCTTC
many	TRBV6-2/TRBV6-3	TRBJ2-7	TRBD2	CASSRGLALSYEQYF	TGTGCCAGCAGCCGTGGACTAGCGCTCTCCTACGAGCAGTACTTC
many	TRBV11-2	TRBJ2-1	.	CASSFGVSYNEQFF	TGTGCCAGCAGCTTTGGGGTTTCCTACAATGAGCAGTTCTTC
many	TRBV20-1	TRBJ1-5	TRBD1	CSARRQGGNQPQHF	TGCAGTGCCAGAAGACAGGGAGGCAATCAGCCCCAGCATTTT
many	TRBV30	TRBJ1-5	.	CAWSPDPNQPQHF	TGTGCCTGGAGCCCGGACCCAAATCAGCCCCAGCATTTT
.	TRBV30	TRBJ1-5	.	CAWSGSGRDQPQHF	TGTGCCTGGAGTGGGTCAGGGAGAGATCAGCCCCAGCATTTT
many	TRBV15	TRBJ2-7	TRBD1	CATSTTDRAGNYEQYF	TGTGCCACCAGCACCACGGACAGGGCAGGGAACTACGAGCAGTACTTC
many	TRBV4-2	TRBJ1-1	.	CASSQDRDTEAFF	TGTGCCAGCAGCCAAGACAGGGACACTGAAGCTTTCTTT
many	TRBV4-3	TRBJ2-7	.	CASSQELLGTYEQYF	TGCGCCAGCAGCCAAGAACTTCTGGGAACCTACGAGCAGTACTTC
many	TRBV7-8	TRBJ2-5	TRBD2	CASSLGGLGETQYF	TGTGCCAGCAGCTTAGGTGGACTAGGGGAGACCCAGTACTTC
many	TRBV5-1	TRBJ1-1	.	CASSFSGGRVNTEAFF	TGCGCCAGCAGCTTTTCGGGAGGTAGGGTGAACACTGAAGCTTTCTTT
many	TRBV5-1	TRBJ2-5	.	CASSLNDGGETQYF	TGCGCCAGCAGCCTTAATGATGGAGGGGAGACCCAGTACTTC
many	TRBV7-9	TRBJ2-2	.	CASSLAGSSSTGELFF	TGTGCCAGCAGCTTAGCGGGGAGCTCTTCCACCGGGGAGCTGTTTTTT
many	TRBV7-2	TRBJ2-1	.	CASSSQGRGDEQFF	TGTGCCAGCAGCTCGCAGGGGAGGGGCGATGAGCAGTTCTTC
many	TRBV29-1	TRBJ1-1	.	CSVDREVAFF	TGCAGCGTCGATCGGGAAGTAGCTTTCTTT
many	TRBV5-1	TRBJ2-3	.	CASSLRSGAPTDTQYF	TGCGCCAGCAGCTTGCGATCGGGGGCGCCCACAGATACGCAGTATTTT
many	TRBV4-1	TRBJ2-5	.	CASSQEVSFETQYF	TGCGCCAGCAGCCAAGAGGTTAGCTTCGAGACCCAGTACTTC
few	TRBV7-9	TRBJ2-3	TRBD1	CASSYPPAGGAHTQYF	TGTGCCAGCAGCTACCCCCCGGCAGGGGGCGCGCATACGCAGTATTTT